This T cell receptor beta chain was documented in a study of regulatory T cells in long-lasting Graves disease. Assembly of TCR beta libraries relied on iRepertoire HTBI primers together with Arm-PCR of CDR3 regions. Authors' analysis steps: Sequenced samples collectively carried 62 TRBV and around 15 TRBJ segments. TCRdb used MiXCR to reprocess the multiplex PCR reads, holding one entry per CDR3 protein. TCRdb, rather than the study authors, made the V and J calls. The sample holds a few hundred thousand distinct CDR3 sequences, approximately 15% seen once. Study results and limitations: TRBV28, TRBJ1-2 and TRBJ2-5 were favored in persistent disease.

This CDR3 comprises 15 residues. Trimming stripped 7 bases from V and 1 base from J, with 19 bases between. Germline V gives CDR1 DFQATT, CDR2 SNEGSKA (reference sequence). The time point was: newly diagnosed GD, antithyroid drugs for less than 3 months. Following extraction of RNA from PBMCs, that RNA was used to make the TCR library. Ten or more counts support this clonotype. What it binds is not known. The same sample was also studied in work on T cells in Graves' hyperthyroidism and ophthalmopathy. That paper states: Patients were excluded because of uncontrolled infection, other autoimmune disease, pregnancy or lactation. A model of 13 V-J features distinguished ophthalmopathy from stable hyperthyroidism.

This chain joins TRBV20-1 and TRBJ1-1, with D possibly matching TRBD1 (5 bases). The material was peripheral blood mononuclear cells (PBMCs), obtained at new diagnosis, from a patient treated with antithyroid drugs. The receptor was derived from a man aged 35 to 55 with Graves disease. CDR3: CSGTEWGLKNTEAFF. The CDR3 bases are TGCAGTGGAACGGAGTGGGGGTTGAAGAACACTGAAGCTTTCTTT.